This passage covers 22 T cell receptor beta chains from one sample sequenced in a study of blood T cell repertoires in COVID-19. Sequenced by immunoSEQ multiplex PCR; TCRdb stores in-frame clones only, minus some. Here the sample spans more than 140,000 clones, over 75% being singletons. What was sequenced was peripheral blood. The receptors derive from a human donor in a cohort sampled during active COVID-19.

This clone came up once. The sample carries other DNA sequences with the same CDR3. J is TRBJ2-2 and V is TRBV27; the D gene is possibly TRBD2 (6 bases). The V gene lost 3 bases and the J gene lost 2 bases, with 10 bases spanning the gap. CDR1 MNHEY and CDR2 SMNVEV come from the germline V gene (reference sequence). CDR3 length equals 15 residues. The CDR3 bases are TGTGCCAGCAGTTTGCGGGGAATTAACACCGGGGAGCTGTTTTTT. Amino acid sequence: CASSLRGINTGELFF.

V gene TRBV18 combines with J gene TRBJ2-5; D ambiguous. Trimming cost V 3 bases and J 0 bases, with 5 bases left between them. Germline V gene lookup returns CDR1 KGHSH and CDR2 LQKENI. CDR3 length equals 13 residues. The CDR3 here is CASSPAYQETQYF. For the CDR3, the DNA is TGTGCCAGCTCACCCGCGTACCAAGAGACCCAGTACTTC.

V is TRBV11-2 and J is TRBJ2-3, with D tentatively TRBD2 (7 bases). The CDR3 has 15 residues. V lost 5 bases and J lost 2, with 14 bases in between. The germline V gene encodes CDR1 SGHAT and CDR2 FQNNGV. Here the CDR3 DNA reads TGTGCCAGCAGCCTACAGGGACTAACCACAGATACGCAGTATTTT. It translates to CASSLQGLTTDTQYF.

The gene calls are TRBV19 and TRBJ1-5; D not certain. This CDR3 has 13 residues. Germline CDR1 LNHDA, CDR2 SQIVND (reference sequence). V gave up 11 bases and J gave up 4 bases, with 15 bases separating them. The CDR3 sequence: CAADQGRNQPQHF. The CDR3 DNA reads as TGTGCCGCTGACCAAGGGAGGAATCAGCCCCAGCATTTT.

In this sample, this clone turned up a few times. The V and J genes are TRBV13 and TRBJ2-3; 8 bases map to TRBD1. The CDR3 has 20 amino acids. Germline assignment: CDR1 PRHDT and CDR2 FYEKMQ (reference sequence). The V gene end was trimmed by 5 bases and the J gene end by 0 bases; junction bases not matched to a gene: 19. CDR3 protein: CASSLNRGTRRGLSTDTQYF. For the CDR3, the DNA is TGTGCCAGCAGCCTGAACAGGGGGACCAGGAGGGGGCTTAGCACAGATACGCAGTATTTT.

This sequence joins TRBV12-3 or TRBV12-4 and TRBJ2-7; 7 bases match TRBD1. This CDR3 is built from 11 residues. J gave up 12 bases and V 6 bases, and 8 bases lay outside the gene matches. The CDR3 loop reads CASRRRQGLYF. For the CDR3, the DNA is TGTGCCAGCAGGCGACGACAGGGTTTGTACTTC.

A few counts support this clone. CDR3 nucleotides: TGTGCCAGCAGCCAAGACTATGGAGGGGATCAGCCCCAGCATTTT. Its protein product is CASSQDYGGDQPQHF. The chain combines TRBV3-1 (or the pseudogene TRBV3-2) with TRBJ1-5, with D possibly being TRBD1 (5 bases). Trimming cost V 0 bases and J 5 bases, with 11 bases left between them. Germline values: CDR1 LGHDT, CDR2 YNNKEL (reference sequence). The CDR3 loop spans 15 amino acids.

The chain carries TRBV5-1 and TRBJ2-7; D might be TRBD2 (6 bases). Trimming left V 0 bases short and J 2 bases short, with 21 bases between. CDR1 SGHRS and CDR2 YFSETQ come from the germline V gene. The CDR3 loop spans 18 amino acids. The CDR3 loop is CASSLGRGMRLGPYEQYF. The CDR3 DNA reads TGCGCCAGCAGCTTGGGCCGGGGCATGAGACTAGGCCCCTACGAGCAGTACTTC.

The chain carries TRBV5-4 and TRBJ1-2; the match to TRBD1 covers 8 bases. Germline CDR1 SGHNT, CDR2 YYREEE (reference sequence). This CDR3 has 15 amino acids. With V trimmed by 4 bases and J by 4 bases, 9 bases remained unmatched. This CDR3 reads CASSDGTGQSYGYTF. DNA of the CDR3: TGTGCCAGCAGCGATGGGACAGGCCAATCCTATGGCTACACCTTC. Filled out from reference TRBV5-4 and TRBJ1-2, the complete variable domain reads ETGVTQSPTHLIKTRGQQVTLRCSSQSGHNTVSWYQQALGQGPQFIFQYYREEENGRGNFPPRFSGLQFPNYSSELNVNALELDDSALYLCASSDGTGQSYGYTFGSGTRLTVV.

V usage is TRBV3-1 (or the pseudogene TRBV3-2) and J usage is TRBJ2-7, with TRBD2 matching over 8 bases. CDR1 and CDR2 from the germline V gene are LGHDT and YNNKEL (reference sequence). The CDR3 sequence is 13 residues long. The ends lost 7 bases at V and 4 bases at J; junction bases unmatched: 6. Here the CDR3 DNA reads TGTGCCAGCAAGAGCGGGAGCCGTTACGAGCAGTACTTC. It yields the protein CASKSGSRYEQYF.

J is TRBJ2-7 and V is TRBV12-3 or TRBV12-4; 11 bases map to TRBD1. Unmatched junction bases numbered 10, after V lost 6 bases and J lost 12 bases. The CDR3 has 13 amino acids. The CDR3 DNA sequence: TGTGCCAGCAGGGGACAGGGGGTTGATGTGCCGTACTTC. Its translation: CASRGQGVDVPYF.

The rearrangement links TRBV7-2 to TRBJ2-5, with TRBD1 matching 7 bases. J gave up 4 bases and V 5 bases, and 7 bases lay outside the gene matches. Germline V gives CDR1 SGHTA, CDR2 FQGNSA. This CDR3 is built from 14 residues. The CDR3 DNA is TGTGCCAGCAGCCCGGGACAGCCCCGAGAGACCCAGTACTTC. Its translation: CASSPGQPRETQYF.

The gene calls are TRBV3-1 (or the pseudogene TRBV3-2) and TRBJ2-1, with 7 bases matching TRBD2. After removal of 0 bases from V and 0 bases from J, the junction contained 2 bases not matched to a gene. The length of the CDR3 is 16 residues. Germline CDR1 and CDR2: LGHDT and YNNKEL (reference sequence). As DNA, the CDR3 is TGTGCCAGCAGCCAAGAGGGGGGGACCTCCTACAATGAGCAGTTCTTC. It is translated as CASSQEGGTSYNEQFF.

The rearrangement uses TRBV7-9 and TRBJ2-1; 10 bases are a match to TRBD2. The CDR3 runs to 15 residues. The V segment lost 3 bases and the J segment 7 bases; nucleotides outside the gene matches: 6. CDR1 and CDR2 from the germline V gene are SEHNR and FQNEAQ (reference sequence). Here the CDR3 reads CASSFEFSGRNEQFF. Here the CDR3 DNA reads TGTGCCAGCAGCTTTGAGTTTAGCGGGAGGAATGAGCAGTTCTTC.

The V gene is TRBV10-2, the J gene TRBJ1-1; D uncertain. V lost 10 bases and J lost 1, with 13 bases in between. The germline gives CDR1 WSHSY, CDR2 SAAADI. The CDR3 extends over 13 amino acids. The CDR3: CATGLTANTEAFF. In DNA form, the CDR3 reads TGCGCCACCGGACTAACAGCGAACACTGAAGCTTTCTTT.

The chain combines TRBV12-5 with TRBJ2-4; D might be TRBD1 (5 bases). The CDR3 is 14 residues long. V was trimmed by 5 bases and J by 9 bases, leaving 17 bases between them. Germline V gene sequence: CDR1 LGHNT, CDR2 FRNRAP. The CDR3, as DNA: TGTGCTAGTGGTCCCGGCCAGGGTCATAGCATTCAGTACTTC. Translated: CASGPGQGHSIQYF.

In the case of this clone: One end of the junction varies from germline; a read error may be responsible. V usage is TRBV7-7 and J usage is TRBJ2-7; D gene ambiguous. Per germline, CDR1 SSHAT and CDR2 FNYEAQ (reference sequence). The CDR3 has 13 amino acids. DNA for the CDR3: TGTGCTAGCAGCAACGACTGGTCTGCCGAGCAGTACTTC. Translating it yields CASSNDWSAEQYF.

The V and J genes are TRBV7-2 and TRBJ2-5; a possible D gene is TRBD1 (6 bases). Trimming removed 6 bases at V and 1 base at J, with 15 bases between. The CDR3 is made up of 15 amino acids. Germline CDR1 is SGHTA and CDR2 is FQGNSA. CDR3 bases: TGTGCCAGCAGTAATCCCGGGACAAGCCAAGAGACCCAGTACTTC. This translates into CASSNPGTSQETQYF.

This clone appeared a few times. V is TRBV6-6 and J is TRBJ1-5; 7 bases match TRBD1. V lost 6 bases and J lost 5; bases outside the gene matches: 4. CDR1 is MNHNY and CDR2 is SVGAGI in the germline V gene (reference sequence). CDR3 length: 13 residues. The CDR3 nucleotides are TGTGCCAGCAGCGACAGGGAGGATCAGCCCCAGCATTTT. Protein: CASSDREDQPQHF.

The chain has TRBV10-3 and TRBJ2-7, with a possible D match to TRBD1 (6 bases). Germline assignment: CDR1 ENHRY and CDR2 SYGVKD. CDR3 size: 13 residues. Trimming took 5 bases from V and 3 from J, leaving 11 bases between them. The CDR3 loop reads CAISKRTDYEQYF. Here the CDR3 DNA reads TGTGCCATCAGTAAAAGGACAGACTACGAGCAGTACTTC.

This CDR3 is CASSRTARTGLVVTNNEQFF. DNA for the CDR3: TGTGCCAGCAGCCGAACGGCCCGAACGGGACTAGTAGTGACTAACAATGAGCAGTTCTTC. This chain uses TRBV6-6 with TRBJ2-1; 8 bases match TRBD2. Unmatched junction bases numbered 24, after V lost 6 bases and J lost 5 bases. Germline V gene lookup returns CDR1 MNHNY and CDR2 SVGAGI (reference sequence). The CDR3 runs 20 residues.

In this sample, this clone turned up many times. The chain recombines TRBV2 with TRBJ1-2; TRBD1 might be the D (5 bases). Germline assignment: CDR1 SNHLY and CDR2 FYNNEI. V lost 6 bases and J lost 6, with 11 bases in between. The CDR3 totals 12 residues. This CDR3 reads CASRTDSDGYTF. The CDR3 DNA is TGTGCCAGCAGAACAGACAGCGATGGCTACACCTTC.